This TCR beta chain was retrieved from a study of T cell responses to AZD1222 COVID-19 vaccine. The study's findings and limits: Elevations in Spike-specific TCR breadth and depth followed administration of two AZD1222 doses. The peak T cell response came first, and repertoires were sampled only after it. As reported, nearly half of all spike-specific TCRs target variant regions that are unmutated.

V was clipped by 4 bases and J by 5 bases, with 17 bases between them. The CDR3 consists of 15 residues. Germline V gene sequence: CDR1 SGHAT, CDR2 FQNNGV. Investigators merged groups given second doses at roughly 4 or roughly 12 weeks. With respect to this clone: The antigen is not known.

Repertoires were generated with immunoSEQ multiplex PCR, while TCRdb's copy carries only in-frame clones and drops some. The repertoire includes about 74,000 clones, roughly 90% of them detected once, and about 8% sits in the top ten. This sequence was found in an adult who received the AZD1222 COVID-19 vaccine. This chain uses TRBV11-2 with TRBJ2-5, with a possible D match to TRBD2 (6 bases). The sample here was peripheral blood, taken 28 days after the second AZD1222 dose. Written as DNA, the CDR3 is TGTGCCAGCAGCTCCGCTAAAGTTGGGAGGGAGACCCAGTACTTC. This codes for CASSSAKVGRETQYF. Together with reference TRBV11-2 and TRBJ2-5, the CDR3 gives the full variable domain: EAGVAQSPRYKIIEKRQSVAFWCNPISGHATLYWYQQILGQGPKLLIQFQNNGVVDDSQLPKDRFSAERLKGVDSTLKIQPAKLEDSAVYLCASSSAKVGRETQYFGPGTRLLVL.